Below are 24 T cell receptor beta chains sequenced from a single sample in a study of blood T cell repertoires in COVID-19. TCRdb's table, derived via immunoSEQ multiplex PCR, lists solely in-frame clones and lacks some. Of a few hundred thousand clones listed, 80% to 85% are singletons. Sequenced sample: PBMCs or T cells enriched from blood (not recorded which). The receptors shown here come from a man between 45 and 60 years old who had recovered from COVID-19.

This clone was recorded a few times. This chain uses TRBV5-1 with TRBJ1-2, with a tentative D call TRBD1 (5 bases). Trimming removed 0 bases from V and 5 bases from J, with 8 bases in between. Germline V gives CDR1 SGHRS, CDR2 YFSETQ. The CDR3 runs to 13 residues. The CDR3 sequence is CASSLDRSYGYTF. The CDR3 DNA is TGCGCCAGCAGCTTGGACAGGTCATATGGCTACACCTTC.

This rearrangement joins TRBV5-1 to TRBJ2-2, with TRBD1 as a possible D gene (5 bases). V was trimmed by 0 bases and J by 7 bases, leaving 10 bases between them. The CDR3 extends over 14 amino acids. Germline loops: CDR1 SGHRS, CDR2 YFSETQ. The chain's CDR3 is CASSLEGLGGELFF. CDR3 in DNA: TGCGCCAGCAGCTTGGAGGGGCTCGGCGGGGAGCTGTTTTTT.

The CDR3 spells CASGRSGGNNEQFF. CDR3 DNA sequence: TGTGCTAGTGGTAGGTCGGGGGGGAACAATGAGCAGTTCTTC. V usage is TRBV12-5 and J usage is TRBJ2-1, with 8 bases fitting TRBD2. J lost 5 bases, V lost 5 bases, and 5 bases had no gene match. CDR1 and CDR2 from the germline V gene are LGHNT and FRNRAP. There are 14 residues in the CDR3.

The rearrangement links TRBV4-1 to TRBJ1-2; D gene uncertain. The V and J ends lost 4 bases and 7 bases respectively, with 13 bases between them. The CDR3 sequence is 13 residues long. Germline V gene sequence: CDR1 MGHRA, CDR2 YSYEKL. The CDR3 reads CASSLTAGGGYTF. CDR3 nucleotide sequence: TGCGCCAGCAGCCTTACAGCGGGAGGTGGCTACACCTTC.

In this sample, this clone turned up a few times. CDR3 amino acids: CASSLRGRGGLEETQYF. The CDR3 bases are TGTGCCAGCAGCTTACGAGGGCGGGGGGGCCTCGAAGAGACCCAGTACTTC. The chain has TRBV7-3 and TRBJ2-5, with 9 bases that match TRBD2. After removal of 2 bases from V and 3 bases from J, the junction contained 10 bases not matched to a gene. CDR3 length: 17 residues. Germline V gene sequence: CDR1 SGHTA, CDR2 FQGTGA.

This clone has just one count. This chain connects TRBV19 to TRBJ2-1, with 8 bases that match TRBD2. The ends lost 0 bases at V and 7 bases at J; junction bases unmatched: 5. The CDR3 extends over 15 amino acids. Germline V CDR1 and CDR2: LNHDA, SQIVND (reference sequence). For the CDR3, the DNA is TGTGCCAGTAGTATAGACAGCGGGAGTGGGAATGAGCAGTTCTTC. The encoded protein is CASSIDSGSGNEQFF.

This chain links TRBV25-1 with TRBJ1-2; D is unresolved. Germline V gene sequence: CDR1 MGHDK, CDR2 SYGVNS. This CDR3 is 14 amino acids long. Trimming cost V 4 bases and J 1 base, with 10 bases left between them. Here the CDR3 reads CASSAQNLNYGYTF. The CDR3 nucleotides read TGTGCCAGCAGTGCTCAGAACCTTAACTATGGCTACACCTTC.

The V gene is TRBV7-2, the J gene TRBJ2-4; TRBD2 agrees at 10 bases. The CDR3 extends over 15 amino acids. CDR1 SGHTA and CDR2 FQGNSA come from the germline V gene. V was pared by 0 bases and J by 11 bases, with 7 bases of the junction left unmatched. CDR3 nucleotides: TGTGCCAGCAGCTTAGCAGGTCTAGCGGGAGCTTTTCAGTACTTC. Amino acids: CASSLAGLAGAFQYF.

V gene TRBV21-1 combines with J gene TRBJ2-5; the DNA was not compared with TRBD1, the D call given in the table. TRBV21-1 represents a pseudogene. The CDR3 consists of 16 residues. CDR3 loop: CASSNLPGKHKETQYF. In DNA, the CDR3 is TGTGCCAGCAGCAATTTGCCAGGGAAGCATAAAGAGACCCAGTACTTC.

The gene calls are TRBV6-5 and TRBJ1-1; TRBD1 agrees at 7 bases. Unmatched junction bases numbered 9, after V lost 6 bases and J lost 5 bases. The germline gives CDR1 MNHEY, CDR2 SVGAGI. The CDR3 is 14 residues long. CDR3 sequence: CASSRGIQGTEAFF. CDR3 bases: TGTGCCAGCAGCAGGGGGATACAGGGGACTGAAGCTTTCTTT.

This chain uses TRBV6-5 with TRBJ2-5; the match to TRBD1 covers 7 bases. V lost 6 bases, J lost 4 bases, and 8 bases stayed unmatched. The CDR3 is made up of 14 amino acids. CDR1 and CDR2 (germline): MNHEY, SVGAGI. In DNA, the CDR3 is TGTGCCAGCAGGACAGGGATAGGGTCAGAGACCCAGTACTTC. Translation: CASRTGIGSETQYF.

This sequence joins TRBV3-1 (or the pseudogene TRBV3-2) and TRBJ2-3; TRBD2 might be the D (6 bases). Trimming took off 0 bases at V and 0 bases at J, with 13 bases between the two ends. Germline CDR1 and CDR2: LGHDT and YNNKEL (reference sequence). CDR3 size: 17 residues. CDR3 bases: TGTGCCAGCAGCCAAGAGGCGGGGTACTCTAGCACAGATACGCAGTATTTT. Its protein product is CASSQEAGYSSTDTQYF.

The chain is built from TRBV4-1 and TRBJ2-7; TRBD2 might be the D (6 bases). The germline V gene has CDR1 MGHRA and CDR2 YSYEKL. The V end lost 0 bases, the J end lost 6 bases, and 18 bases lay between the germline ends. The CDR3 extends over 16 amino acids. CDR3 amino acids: CASSQESSRLGFEQYF. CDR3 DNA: TGCGCCAGCAGCCAAGAATCATCGCGACTAGGGTTCGAGCAGTACTTC.

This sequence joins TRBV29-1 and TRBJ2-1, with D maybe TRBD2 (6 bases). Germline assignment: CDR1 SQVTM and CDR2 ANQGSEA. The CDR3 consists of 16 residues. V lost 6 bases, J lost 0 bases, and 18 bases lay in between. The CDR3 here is CSVGTGGASSYNEQFF. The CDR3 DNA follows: TGCAGCGTGGGTACAGGAGGGGCCTCCTCCTACAATGAGCAGTTCTTC.

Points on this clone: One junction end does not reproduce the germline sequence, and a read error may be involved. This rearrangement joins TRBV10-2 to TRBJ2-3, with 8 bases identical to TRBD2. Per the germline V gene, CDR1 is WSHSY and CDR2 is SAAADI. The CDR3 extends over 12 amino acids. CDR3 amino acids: CASSDPGLEKFF. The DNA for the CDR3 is TGCGCCAGCAGTGACCCGGGACTAGAGAAATTTTTT.

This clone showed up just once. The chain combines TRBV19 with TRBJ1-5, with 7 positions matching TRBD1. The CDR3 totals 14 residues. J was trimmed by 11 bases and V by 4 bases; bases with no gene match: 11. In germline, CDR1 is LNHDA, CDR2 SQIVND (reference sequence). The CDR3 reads CASSTGQPLGAQHF. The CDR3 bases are TGTGCCAGTAGTACGGGACAGCCCTTGGGAGCCCAGCATTTT.

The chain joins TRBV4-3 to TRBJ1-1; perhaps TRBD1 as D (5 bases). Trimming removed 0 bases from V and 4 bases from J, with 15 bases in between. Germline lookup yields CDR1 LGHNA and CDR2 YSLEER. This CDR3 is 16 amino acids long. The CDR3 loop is CASSQDLGAWVTEAFF. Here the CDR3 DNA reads TGCGCCAGCAGCCAAGATTTAGGGGCCTGGGTCACTGAAGCTTTCTTT.

DNA of the CDR3: TGTGCCAGCAGTTTACCCGACAGGAGTGGCAATCAGCCCCAGCATTTT. Translating gives CASSLPDRSGNQPQHF. V is TRBV28 and J is TRBJ1-5, with a weak D call TRBD1 (6 bases). Germline CDR1 and CDR2: MDHEN and SYDVKM. The germline V and J ends were trimmed by 2 bases and 2 bases, with 13 bases remaining between them. This CDR3 comprises 16 residues.

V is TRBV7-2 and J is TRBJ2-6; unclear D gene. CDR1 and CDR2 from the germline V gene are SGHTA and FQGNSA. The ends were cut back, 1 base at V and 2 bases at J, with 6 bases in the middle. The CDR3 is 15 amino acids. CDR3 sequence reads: CASSLGATGANVLTF. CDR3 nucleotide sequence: TGTGCCAGCAGCTTAGGGGCAACTGGGGCCAACGTCCTGACTTTC.

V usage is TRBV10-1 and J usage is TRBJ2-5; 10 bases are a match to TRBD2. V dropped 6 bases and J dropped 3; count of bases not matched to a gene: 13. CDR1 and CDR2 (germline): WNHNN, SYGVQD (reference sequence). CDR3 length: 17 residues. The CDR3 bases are TGCGCCAGCAGGTGGGGGCGGAGCGGGAGGGTGGAAGAGACCCAGTACTTC. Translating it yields CASRWGRSGRVEETQYF.

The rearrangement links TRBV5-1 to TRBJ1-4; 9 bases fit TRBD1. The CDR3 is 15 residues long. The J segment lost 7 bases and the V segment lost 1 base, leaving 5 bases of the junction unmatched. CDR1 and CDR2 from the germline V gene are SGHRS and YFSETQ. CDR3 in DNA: TGCGCCAGCAGCTTGTCCCGGGACAGGGTTGAAAAACTGTTTTTT. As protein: CASSLSRDRVEKLFF.

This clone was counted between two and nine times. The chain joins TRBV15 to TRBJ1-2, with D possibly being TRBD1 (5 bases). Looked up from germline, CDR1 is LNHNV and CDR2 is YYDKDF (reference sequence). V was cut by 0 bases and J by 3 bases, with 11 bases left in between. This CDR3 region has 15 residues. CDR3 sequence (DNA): TGTGCCACCAGCAGAGATCCGGTACAGGACTATGGCTACACCTTC. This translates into CATSRDPVQDYGYTF. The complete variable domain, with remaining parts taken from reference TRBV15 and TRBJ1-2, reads DAMVIQNPRYQVTQFGKPVTLSCSQTLNHNVMYWYQQKSSQAPKLLFHYYDKDFNNEADTPDNFQSRRPNTSFCFLDIRSPGLGDTAMYLCATSRDPVQDYGYTFGSGTRLTVV.

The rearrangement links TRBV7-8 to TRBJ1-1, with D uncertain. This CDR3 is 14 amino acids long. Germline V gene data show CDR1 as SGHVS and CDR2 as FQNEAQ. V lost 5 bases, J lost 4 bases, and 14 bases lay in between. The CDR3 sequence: CASSPARESTEAFF. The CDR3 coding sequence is TGTGCCAGCAGCCCAGCTAGGGAGAGCACTGAAGCTTTCTTT. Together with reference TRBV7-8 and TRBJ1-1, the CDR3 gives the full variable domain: GAGVSQSPRYKVAKRGQDVALRCDPISGHVSLFWYQQALGQGPEFLTYFQNEAQLDKSGLPSDRFFAERPEGSVSTLKIQRTQQEDSAVYLCASSPARESTEAFFGQGTRLTVV.

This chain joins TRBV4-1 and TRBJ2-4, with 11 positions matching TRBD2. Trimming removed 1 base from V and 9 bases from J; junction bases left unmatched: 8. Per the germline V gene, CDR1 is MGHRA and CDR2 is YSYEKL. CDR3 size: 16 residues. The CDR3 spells CASSQVSGGAERIQYF. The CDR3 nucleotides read TGCGCCAGCAGCCAAGTTAGCGGGGGGGCTGAGCGCATTCAGTACTTC.